This T cell receptor beta chain was captured in a study of T-cell reconstitution after alpha-beta-depleted transplantation in children. Preparation of the TCRbeta library used unique molecular identifiers. A single record per CDR3 protein comes from TCRdb applying MiXCR to the PCR reads. The profile covers a few hundred thousand distinct CDR3 sequences, with about a sixth appearing a single time and more than 2.5% taken by the ten largest. V gave up 8 bases and J gave up 4 bases, with 15 bases separating them. Germline assignment: CDR1 DFQATT and CDR2 SNEGSKA (reference sequence). The CDR3 runs 12 residues.

The specimen was PBMCs from the stem cell graft donor, collected from the stem cell graft. This receptor was obtained from a human donor who donated a stem cell graft to a child with acute lymphoblastic leukemia. V is TRBV20-1 and J is TRBJ2-7; D unclear. CDR3 DNA: TGCAGTACCCAGCCTATTAGGTACGAGCAGTACTTC. Protein product: CSTQPIRYEQYF.